This entry describes one TCR beta chain. No cognate antigen has been identified for it. The input lacks base qualities; no much larger clone sits a single base away. These data come from a study of blood T cell repertoires in COVID-19 (TCRdb year 2020). Regarding the research as a whole: Samples from collaborators originated in the United States, Italy and Spain and spanned both the acute and convalescent phases of COVID-19. A de-identified subject ID, COVID-19 status, age in years and sex were almost always included in the sample metadata. Where HLA class I and class II types were available, the types were taken from metadata supplied by the sample provider, not from assay-based typing. The repertoires were released in a freely available public database meant as a resource for research on the immune response to SARS-CoV-2. Samples were obtained from the ongoing ImmuneRACE study (first 160 participants) and from about 1,300 subjects provided by 6 global collaborators. The material from the prospective study consisted of cDNA or gDNA derived from T cells, B-cell-depleted T cells, or PBMCs. Deeply sampled blood TCRbeta repertoires from subjects exposed to, actively infected with, or recovered from COVID-19 were included in the dataset.

One collaborating source in Seattle enrolled patients during active infection and followed them longitudinally through the course of disease. The collaborating institutions used their own protocols to collect whole blood in K2EDTA tubes. For TCRbeta analysis, collaborators shipped samples in one of three forms: frozen whole blood, isolated PBMCs, or DNA extracted from either of those sample types. The CDR3 measures 15 amino acids from cysteine to phenylalanine. Only the CDR3 portion is preserved as DNA: 45 bases, with reading frame beginning at the first base. Sequences MDHEN (CDR1) and SYDVKM (CDR2) are obtained from the germline V gene. V is clipped by 2 bases and J by 2 bases, and the sequence between their germline boundaries is 12 bases long. TCRbeta CDR3 regions were amplified from genomic DNA using the immunoSEQ Assay, a bias-controlled multiplex PCR. As for the authors' bioinformatics: Within the assay, amplification of reference gene primers was used to estimate how many nucleated cells each sample contained. To quantify the absolute abundance of each unique TCRbeta CDR3 rearrangement, sequence reads were collapsed and filtered. Productive Simpson clonality was computed per sample as the square root of Simpson's diversity index over productive rearrangements. TCRdb carries this immuneACCESS record with in-frame sequences only. Its versions omit some clonotypes, under half of them owing to an unresolved V gene in the studies checked, with the rest unexplained. That table gives V, J and clone size, and the DNA gave D and trimming. The sample table holds approximately 99,000 clones, of which 70% to 90% were seen once. About 2% of the sample is in the top ten clones.

General findings and caveats noted by the study authors: How much clinical and demographic metadata was included differed by source and by participant, and the metadata was provided uncurated.

The TCR comes from a man aged 45-60 years with COVID-19, enrolled during active disease. Rearrangement joined TRBV28 to TRBJ1-1, with no D gene named confidently. Sequencing was carried out using peripheral blood. The nucleotide sequence is given as TGTGCCAGCAGTTTAAGTCGTCGGAGAAACACTGAAGCTTTCTTT. Its product reads: CASSLSRRRNTEAFF.